These T cell receptor beta chains were read from a single sample in a study of T cell clonotyping in hematopoietic cell transplantation. Assay: immunoSEQ multiplex PCR; the TCRdb copy retains only in-frame clones and omits some. The sample shows around 37,000 clones, around 84% of them seen only once. The source material was peripheral blood mononuclear cells, sampled before stem cell transplant. The origin of the receptors is a man aged 60-69 years with acute myeloid leukemia. Some clones in this sample may be carry-over from other donors' samples. The CDR3 runs from the conserved cysteine through the conserved F or W. D genes are given only for firm matches. Expanded clones are given a class, and other clones once, few, many or no size at all.

j_gene | v_gene | d_gene | abundance | len | CDR3aa | CDR3nt
TRBJ2-1 | TRBV6-9 | NA | NA | 14 | CASAGVLLPNEQFF | TGTGCCAGCGCCGGGGTGCTGCTACCCAATGAGCAGTTCTTC
TRBJ2-7 | TRBV9 | NA | NA | 13 | CASSEMWGGEQYF | TGTGCCAGCAGCGAAATGTGGGGTGGCGAGCAGTACTTC
TRBJ2-7 | TRBV19 | NA | NA | 14 | CATLRGDTFYEQYF | TGTGCCACCCTTAGGGGGGACACATTCTACGAGCAGTACTTC
TRBJ1-2 | TRBV11-3 | NA | NA | 14 | CASSFTGGAPGYTF | TGTGCCAGCAGCTTCACTGGTGGGGCCCCCGGCTACACCTTC
TRBJ2-7 | TRBV2 | NA | NA | 12 | CASKEGVDEQYF | TGTGCCAGCAAAGAGGGTGTCGACGAGCAGTACTTC
TRBJ2-7 | TRBV19 | NA | NA | 15 | CASSTTQGLSYEQYF | TGTGCCAGTAGTACTACTCAGGGGTTGTCCTACGAGCAGTACTTC
TRBJ1-5 | TRBV4-1 | NA | NA | 15 | CASSQVGLSNQPQHF | TGCGCCAGCAGCCAAGTAGGCCTTAGCAATCAGCCCCAGCATTTT
TRBJ2-3 | TRBV18 | NA | NA | 15 | CASSALGSGTDTQYF | TGTGCCAGCTCAGCATTGGGATCCGGCACAGATACGCAGTATTTT
TRBJ2-2 | TRBV27 | TRBD1 | NA | 14 | CASSETGRTGELFF | TGTGCCAGCAGCGAGACAGGGCGCACCGGGGAGCTGTTTTTT
TRBJ1-4 | TRBV11-2 | NA | once | 15 | CASSLVGPDTEKLFF | TGTGCCAGCAGCTTAGTTGGGCCGGATACTGAAAAACTGTTTTTT
TRBJ2-7 | TRBV7-3 | TRBD1 | NA | 15 | CASSLAGTGGYEQYF | TGTGCCAGCAGCTTAGCCGGGACAGGGGGCTACGAGCAGTACTTC
TRBJ2-3 | TRBV2 | NA | NA | 12 | CASSEVWDTQYF | TGTGCCAGCAGTGAGGTATGGGATACGCAGTATTTT
TRBJ1-1 | TRBV11-3 | NA | NA | 16 | CASSPLGDGGNTEAFF | TGTGCCAGCAGCCCACTGGGGGACGGGGGCAACACTGAAGCTTTCTTT
TRBJ2-2 | TRBV29-1 | NA | few | 12 | CSVEDRKGGLFF | TGCAGCGTTGAAGATCGGAAGGGTGGGCTGTTTTTT
TRBJ1-6 | TRBV29-1 | TRBD1 | NA | 15 | CSVPPTGVYNSPLHF | TGCAGCGTCCCTCCGACAGGGGTTTATAATTCACCCCTCCACTTT
TRBJ2-1 | TRBV28 | NA | NA | 16 | CASIGTGQGLYNEQFF | TGTGCCAGCATCGGAACTGGTCAGGGACTTTACAATGAGCAGTTCTTC
TRBJ2-5 | TRBV2 | TRBD2 | NA | 17 | CASSEGGLAGAQETQYF | TGTGCCAGCAGTGAAGGGGGACTAGCGGGGGCCCAAGAGACCCAGTACTTC
TRBJ2-5 | TRBV28 | NA | NA | 16 | CASSWVQGRRQETQYF | TGTGCCAGCAGTTGGGTCCAGGGCCGACGGCAAGAGACCCAGTACTTC
TRBJ2-5 | TRBV30 | NA | NA | 14 | CAWSVRDFQETQYF | TGTGCCTGGAGTGTACGGGACTTCCAAGAGACCCAGTACTTC
TRBJ2-5 | TRBV5-1 | TRBD1 | NA | 14 | CASSPRQGSETQYF | TGCGCCAGCAGCCCCCGACAGGGGTCAGAGACCCAGTACTTC
TRBJ1-2 | TRBV28 | NA | NA | 12 | CATLSSIYGYTF | TGTGCCACTCTTAGTTCGATCTATGGCTACACCTTC
TRBJ2-7 | TRBV9 | TRBD2 | NA | 19 | CASSASGVAGGRSSYEQYF | TGTGCCAGCAGCGCCTCCGGGGTAGCGGGGGGCCGAAGCTCCTACGAGCAGTACTTC
TRBJ2-5 | TRBV9 | TRBD2 | NA | 17 | CASSPVRGLATQETQYF | TGTGCCAGCAGCCCCGTTCGTGGACTAGCGACTCAAGAGACCCAGTACTTC
TRBJ1-4 | TRBV19 | NA | few | 15 | CASIKDSATNEKLFF | TGTGCCAGTATCAAGGACTCTGCAACTAATGAAAAACTGTTTTTT
TRBJ1-2 | TRBV6-5 | NA | NA | 14 | CASTRTDSNYGYTF | TGTGCCAGCACTCGGACAGATTCTAACTATGGCTACACCTTC
TRBJ1-5 | TRBV2 | TRBD1 | NA | 14 | CASKGQLGNQPQHF | TGTGCCAGCAAGGGACAGTTAGGTAATCAGCCCCAGCATTTT
TRBJ2-2 | TRBV30 | NA | NA | 14 | CAWSRSGNTGELFF | TGTGCCTGGAGTCGAAGCGGCAACACCGGGGAGCTGTTTTTT
TRBJ1-1 | TRBV9 | NA | NA | 15 | CASSVVGAGDTEAFF | TGTGCCAGCAGCGTAGTTGGGGCAGGGGACACTGAAGCTTTCTTT
TRBJ2-5 | TRBV7-9 | NA | NA | 15 | CASSLPSSYQETQYF | TGTGCCAGCAGCTTACCCTCGTCGTACCAAGAGACCCAGTACTTC
TRBJ1-4 | TRBV28 | TRBD1 | NA | 14 | CASSRTGASEKLFF | TGTGCCAGCAGTCGGACAGGGGCGAGTGAAAAACTGTTTTTT
TRBJ2-7 | TRBV5-8 | TRBD1 | NA | 13 | CAGRGRGHSEQYF | TGTGCAGGCCGAGGTAGGGGGCACAGCGAGCAGTACTTC
TRBJ1-5 | TRBV5-8 | NA | NA | 16 | CASSWGDYSSNQPQHF | TGTGCCAGCAGCTGGGGGGATTATTCGAGCAATCAGCCCCAGCATTTT
TRBJ2-7 | TRBV6-1 | NA | NA | 14 | CASRETGISYEQYF | TGTGCCAGCAGAGAGACAGGTATCTCCTACGAGCAGTACTTC
TRBJ1-2 | TRBV9 | NA | NA | 16 | CASSPLGWGQNYGYTF | TGTGCCAGCAGCCCGCTGGGCTGGGGGCAGAACTATGGCTACACCTTC
TRBJ2-5 | TRBV27 | NA | NA | 14 | CASKGSWIQETQYF | TGTGCCAGCAAGGGGAGCTGGATCCAAGAGACCCAGTACTTC
TRBJ1-1 | TRBV9 | NA | NA | 15 | CASSPSPGLRTEAFF | TGTGCCAGCAGCCCAAGCCCGGGCCTCCGGACTGAAGCTTTCTTT
TRBJ1-2 | TRBV5-1 | NA | NA | 14 | CASSPDSSGSGYTF | TGCGCCAGCAGCCCGGACAGTTCTGGTTCCGGCTACACCTTC
TRBJ2-7 | TRBV5-5 | NA | NA | 14 | CASSLRSGIYEQYF | TGTGCCAGCAGCTTGAGGTCAGGGATCTACGAGCAGTACTTC
TRBJ2-7 | TRBV7-3 | TRBD2 | NA | 18 | CASSLIGGGASGAYEQYF | TGTGCCAGCAGCTTAATAGGCGGTGGGGCTAGCGGCGCCTACGAGCAGTACTTC
TRBJ2-7 | TRBV5-1 | NA | NA | 12 | CASSSGSYEQYF | TGCGCCAGCAGTTCAGGGTCCTACGAGCAGTACTTC
TRBJ2-7 | TRBV11-3 | NA | NA | 12 | CASARGDYEQYF | TGTGCCAGCGCTAGGGGGGACTACGAGCAGTACTTC
TRBJ2-7 | TRBV7-2 | NA | NA | 11 | CASSLIYEQYF | TGTGCCAGCAGCTTAATCTACGAGCAGTACTTC
TRBJ1-5 | TRBV6-6 | TRBD1 | NA | 15 | CASRNGDRDNQPQHF | TGTGCCAGCAGGAACGGGGACAGGGACAATCAGCCCCAGCATTTT
TRBJ1-6 | TRBV29-1 | TRBD1 | NA | 12 | CSVGDRDSPLHF | TGCAGCGTTGGGGACAGGGATTCACCCCTCCACTTT
TRBJ1-1 | TRBV2 | NA | NA | 16 | CASNPPGVRGETEAFF | TGTGCCAGCAACCCCCCGGGCGTTCGGGGCGAGACTGAAGCTTTCTTT
TRBJ2-7 | TRBV29-1 | NA | NA | 11 | CSGKGAYEQYF | TGCAGCGGAAAGGGTGCCTACGAGCAGTACTTC
TRBJ2-3 | TRBV6-5 | NA | NA | 14 | CASRRGGLTDTQYF | TGTGCCAGCAGGCGAGGAGGACTCACAGATACGCAGTATTTT
TRBJ2-1 | TRBV10-3 | TRBD1 | NA | 11 | CATGQGNEQFF | TGTGCCACGGGACAGGGGAATGAGCAGTTCTTC
TRBJ2-1 | TRBV4-3 | NA | NA | 14 | CASSQAGMYNEQFF | TGCGCCAGCAGCCAAGCAGGGATGTACAATGAGCAGTTCTTC
TRBJ2-1 | TRBV7-2 | NA | NA | 17 | CASSLRFSGETYNEQFF | TGTGCCAGCAGCTTACGGTTCTCGGGGGAAACCTACAATGAGCAGTTCTTC
TRBJ2-2 | TRBV2 | TRBD2 | NA | 16 | CASSGEAGKNTGELFF | TGTGCCAGCAGTGGGGAAGCGGGGAAAAACACCGGGGAGCTGTTTTTT